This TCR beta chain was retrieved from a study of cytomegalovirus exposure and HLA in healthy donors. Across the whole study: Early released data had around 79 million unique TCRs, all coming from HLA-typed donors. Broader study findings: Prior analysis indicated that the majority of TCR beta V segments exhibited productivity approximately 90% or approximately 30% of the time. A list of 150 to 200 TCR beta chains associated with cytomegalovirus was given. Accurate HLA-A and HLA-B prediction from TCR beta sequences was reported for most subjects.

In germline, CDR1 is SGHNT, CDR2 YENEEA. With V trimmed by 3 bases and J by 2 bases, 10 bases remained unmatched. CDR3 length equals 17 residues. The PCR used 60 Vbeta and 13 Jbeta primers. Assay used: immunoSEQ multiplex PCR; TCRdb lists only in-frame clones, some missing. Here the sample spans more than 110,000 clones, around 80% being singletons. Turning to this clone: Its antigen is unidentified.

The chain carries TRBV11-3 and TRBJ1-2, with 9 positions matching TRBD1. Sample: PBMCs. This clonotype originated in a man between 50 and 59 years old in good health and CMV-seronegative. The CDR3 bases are TGTGCCAGCAGCTTTGGGACAGGGAAGAGGGTGAACTATGGCTACACCTTC. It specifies CASSFGTGKRVNYGYTF.